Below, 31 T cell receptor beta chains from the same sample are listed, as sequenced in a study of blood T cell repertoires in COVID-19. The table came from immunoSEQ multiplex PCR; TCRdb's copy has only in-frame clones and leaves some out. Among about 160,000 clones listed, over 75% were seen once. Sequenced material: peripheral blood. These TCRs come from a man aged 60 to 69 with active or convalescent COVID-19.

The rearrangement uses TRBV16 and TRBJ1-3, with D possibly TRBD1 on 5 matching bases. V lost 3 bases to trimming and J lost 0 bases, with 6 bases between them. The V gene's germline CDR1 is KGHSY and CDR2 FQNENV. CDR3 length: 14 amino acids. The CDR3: CASSHRGSGNTIYF. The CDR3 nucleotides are TGTGCCAGCAGCCATAGGGGCTCTGGAAACACCATATATTTT.

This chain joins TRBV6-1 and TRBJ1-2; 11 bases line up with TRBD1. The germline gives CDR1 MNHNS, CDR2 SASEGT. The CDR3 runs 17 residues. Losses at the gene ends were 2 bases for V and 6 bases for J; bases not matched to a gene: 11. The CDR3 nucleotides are TGTGCCAGCAGTGAAACTCCAGCCGGGACAGGGGGAAATGGCTACACCTTC. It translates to CASSETPAGTGGNGYTF.

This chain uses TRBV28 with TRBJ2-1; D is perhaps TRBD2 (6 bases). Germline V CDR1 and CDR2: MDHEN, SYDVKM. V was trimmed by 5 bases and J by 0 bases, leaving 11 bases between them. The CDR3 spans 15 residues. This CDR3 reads CASSTGTFSYNEQFF. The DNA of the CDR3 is TGTGCCAGCAGTACTGGGACTTTCTCCTACAATGAGCAGTTCTTC.

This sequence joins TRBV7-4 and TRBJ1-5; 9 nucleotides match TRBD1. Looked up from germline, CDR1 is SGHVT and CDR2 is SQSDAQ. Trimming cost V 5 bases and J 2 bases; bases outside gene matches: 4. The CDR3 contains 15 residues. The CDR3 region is CASSRDRAGNQPQHF. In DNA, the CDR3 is TGTGCCAGCAGCCGGGACAGGGCCGGCAATCAGCCCCAGCATTTT.

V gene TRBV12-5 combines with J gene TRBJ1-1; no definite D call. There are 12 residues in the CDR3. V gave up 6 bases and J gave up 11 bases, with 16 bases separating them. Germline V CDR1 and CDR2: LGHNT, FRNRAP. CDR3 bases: TGTGCTAGTGGATCCCCCCCGGCGGGCGCTTTCTTT. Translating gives CASGSPPAGAFF.

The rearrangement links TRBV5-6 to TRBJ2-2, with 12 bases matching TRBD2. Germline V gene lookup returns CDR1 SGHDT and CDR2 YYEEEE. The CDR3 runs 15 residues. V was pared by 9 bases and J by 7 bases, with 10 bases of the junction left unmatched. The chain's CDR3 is CATRRLAGAVGELFF. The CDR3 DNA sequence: TGTGCCACCCGCCGACTAGCGGGAGCGGTCGGGGAGCTGTTTTTT.

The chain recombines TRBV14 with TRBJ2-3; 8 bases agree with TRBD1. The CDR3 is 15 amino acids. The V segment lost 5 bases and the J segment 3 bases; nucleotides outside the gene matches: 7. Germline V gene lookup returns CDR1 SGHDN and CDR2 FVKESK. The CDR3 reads CASSSLTGATDTQYF. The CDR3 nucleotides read TGTGCCAGCAGCTCCTTGACAGGGGCAACAGATACGCAGTATTTT.

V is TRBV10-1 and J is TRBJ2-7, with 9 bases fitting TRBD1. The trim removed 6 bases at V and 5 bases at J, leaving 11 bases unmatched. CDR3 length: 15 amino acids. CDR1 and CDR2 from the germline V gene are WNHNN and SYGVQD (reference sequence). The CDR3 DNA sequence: TGCGCCAGCAGCGAACGGACAGGGGATAAGGACGAGCAGTACTTC. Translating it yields CASSERTGDKDEQYF.

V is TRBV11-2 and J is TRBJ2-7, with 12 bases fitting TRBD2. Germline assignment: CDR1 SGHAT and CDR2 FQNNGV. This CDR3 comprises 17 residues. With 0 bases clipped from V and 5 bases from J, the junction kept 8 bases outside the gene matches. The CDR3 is CASSLDSTSGRRDEQYF. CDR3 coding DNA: TGTGCCAGCAGCTTAGATAGCACTAGCGGGAGGCGGGACGAGCAGTACTTC.

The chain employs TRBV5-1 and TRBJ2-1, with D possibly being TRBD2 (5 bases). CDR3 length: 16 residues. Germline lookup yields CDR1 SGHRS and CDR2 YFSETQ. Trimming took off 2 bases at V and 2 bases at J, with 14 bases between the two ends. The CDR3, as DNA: TGCGCCAGCAGCTTTTGGTCTCTCGGGACCTACAATGAGCAGTTCTTC. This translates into CASSFWSLGTYNEQFF.

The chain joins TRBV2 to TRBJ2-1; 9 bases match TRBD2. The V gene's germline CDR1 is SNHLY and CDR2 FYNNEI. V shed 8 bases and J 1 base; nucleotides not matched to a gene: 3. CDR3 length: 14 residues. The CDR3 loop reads CASSSGGSYNEQFF. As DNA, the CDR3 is TGTGCCAGCTCCAGCGGGGGGTCCTACAATGAGCAGTTCTTC. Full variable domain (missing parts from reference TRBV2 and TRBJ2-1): EPEVTQTPSHQVTQMGQEVILRCVPISNHLYFYWYRQILGQKVEFLVSFYNNEISEKSEIFDDQFSVERPDGSNFTLKIRSTKLEDSAMYFCASSSGGSYNEQFFGPGTRLTVL.

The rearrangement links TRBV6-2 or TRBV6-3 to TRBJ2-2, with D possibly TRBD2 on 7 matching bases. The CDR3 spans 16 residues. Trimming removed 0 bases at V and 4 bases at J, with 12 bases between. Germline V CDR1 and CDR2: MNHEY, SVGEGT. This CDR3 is CASSYSGGAGTGELFF. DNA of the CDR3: TGTGCCAGCAGTTACTCTGGGGGGGCTGGCACCGGGGAGCTGTTTTTT.

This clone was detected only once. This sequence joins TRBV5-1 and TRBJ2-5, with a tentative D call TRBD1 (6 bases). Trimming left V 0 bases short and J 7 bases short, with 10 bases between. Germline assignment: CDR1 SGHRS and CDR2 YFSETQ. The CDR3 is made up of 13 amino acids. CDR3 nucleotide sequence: TGCGCCAGCAGCTTGGACAGGGAAGGGACCCAGTACTTC. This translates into CASSLDREGTQYF.

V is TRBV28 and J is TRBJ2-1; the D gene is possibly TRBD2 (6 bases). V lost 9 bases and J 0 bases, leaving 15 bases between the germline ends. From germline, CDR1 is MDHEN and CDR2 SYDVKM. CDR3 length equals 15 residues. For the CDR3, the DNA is TGTGCCAGTACCTCTAGCGTCAGCTCCTACAATGAGCAGTTCTTC. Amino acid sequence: CASTSSVSSYNEQFF. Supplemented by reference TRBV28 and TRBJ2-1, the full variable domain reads DVKVTQSSRYLVKRTGEKVFLECVQDMDHENMFWYRQDPGLGLRLIYFSYDVKMKEKGDIPEGYSVSREKKERFSLILESASTNQTSMYLCASTSSVSSYNEQFFGPGTRLTVL.

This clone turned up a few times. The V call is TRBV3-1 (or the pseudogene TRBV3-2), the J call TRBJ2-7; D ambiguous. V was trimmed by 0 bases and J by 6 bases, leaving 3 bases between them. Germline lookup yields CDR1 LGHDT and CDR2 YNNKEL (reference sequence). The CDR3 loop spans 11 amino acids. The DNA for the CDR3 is TGTGCCAGCAGCCAAGAGAGCGAGCAGTACTTC. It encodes CASSQESEQYF.

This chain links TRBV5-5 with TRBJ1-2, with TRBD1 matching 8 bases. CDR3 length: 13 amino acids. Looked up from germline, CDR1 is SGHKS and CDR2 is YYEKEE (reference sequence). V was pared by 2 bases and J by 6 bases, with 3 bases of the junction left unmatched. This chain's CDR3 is CASSLRTGNGYTF. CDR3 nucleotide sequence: TGTGCCAGCAGCTTACGGACAGGGAATGGCTACACCTTC.

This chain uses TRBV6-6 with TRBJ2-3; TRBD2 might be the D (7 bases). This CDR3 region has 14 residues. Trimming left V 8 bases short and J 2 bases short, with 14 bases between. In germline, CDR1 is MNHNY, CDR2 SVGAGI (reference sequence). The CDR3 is CASGAGANTDTQYF. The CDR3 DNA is TGTGCCAGCGGTGCGGGGGCCAACACAGATACGCAGTATTTT.

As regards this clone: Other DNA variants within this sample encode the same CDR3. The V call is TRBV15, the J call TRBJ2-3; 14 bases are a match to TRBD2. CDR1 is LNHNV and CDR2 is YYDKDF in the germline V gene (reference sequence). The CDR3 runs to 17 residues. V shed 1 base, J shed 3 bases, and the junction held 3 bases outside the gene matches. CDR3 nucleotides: TGTGCCACCAGCAGAGGGGGGACTAGCGGGAGAACAGATACGCAGTATTTT. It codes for CATSRGGTSGRTDTQYF.

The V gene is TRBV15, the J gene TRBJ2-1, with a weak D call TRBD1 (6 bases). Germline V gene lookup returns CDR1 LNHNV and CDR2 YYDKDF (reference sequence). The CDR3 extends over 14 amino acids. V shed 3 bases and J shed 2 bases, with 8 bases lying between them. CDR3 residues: CATSSRGPYNEQFF. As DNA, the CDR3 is TGTGCCACCAGCAGCAGGGGTCCCTACAATGAGCAGTTCTTC.

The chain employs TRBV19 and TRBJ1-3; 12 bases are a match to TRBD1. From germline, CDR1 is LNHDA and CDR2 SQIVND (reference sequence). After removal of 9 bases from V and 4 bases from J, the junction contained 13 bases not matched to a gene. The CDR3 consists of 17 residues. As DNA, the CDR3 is TGTGCCAGCGTCGGGACAGGGGGCAATCTGAAAGGAAACACCATATATTTT. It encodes CASVGTGGNLKGNTIYF.

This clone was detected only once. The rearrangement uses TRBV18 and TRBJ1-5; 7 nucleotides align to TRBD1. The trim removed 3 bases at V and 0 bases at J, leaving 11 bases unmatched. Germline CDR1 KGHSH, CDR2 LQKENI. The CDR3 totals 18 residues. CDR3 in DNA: TGTGCCAGCTCACCTGCCCCAGGGACAGCTATTAGCAATCAGCCCCAGCATTTT. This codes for CASSPAPGTAISNQPQHF.

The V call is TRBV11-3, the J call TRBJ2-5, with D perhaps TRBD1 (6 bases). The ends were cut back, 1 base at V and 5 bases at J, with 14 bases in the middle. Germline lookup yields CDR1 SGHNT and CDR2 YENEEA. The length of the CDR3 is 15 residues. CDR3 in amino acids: CASSLGDKADETQYF. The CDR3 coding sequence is TGTGCCAGCAGCTTAGGGGACAAAGCTGACGAGACCCAGTACTTC.

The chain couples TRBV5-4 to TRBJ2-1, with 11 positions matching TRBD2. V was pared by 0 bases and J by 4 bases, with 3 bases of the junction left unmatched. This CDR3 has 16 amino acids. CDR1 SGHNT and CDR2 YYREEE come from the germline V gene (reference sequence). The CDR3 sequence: CASSLDLAGGYNEQFF. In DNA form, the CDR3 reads TGTGCCAGCAGCTTGGATTTAGCGGGGGGGTACAATGAGCAGTTCTTC. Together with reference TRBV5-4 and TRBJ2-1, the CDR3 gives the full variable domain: ETGVTQSPTHLIKTRGQQVTLRCSSQSGHNTVSWYQQALGQGPQFIFQYYREEENGRGNFPPRFSGLQFPNYSSELNVNALELDDSALYLCASSLDLAGGYNEQFFGPGTRLTVL.

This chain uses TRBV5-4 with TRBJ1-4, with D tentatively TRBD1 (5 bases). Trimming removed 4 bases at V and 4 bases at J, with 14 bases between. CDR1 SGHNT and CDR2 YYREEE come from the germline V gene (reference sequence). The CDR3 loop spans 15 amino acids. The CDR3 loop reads CASSIMTEFNEKLFF. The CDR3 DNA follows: TGTGCCAGCAGCATCATGACAGAGTTTAATGAAAAACTGTTTTTT. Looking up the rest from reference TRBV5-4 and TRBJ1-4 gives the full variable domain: ETGVTQSPTHLIKTRGQQVTLRCSSQSGHNTVSWYQQALGQGPQFIFQYYREEENGRGNFPPRFSGLQFPNYSSELNVNALELDDSALYLCASSIMTEFNEKLFFGSGTQLSVL.

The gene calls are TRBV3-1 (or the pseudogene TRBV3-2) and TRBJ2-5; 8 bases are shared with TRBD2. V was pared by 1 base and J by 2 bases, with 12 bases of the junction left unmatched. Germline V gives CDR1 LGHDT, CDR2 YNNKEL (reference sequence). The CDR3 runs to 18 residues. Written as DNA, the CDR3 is TGTGCCAGCAGCCAAGTTATCCGGGGTAGCGGGGCACAAGAGACCCAGTACTTC. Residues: CASSQVIRGSGAQETQYF.

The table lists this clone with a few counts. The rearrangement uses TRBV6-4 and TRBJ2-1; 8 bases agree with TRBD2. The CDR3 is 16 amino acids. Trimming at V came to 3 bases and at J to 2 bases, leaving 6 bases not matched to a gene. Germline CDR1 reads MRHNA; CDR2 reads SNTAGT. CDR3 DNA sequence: TGTGCCAGCAGTGAGGACGGCGGGGGGACCTACAATGAGCAGTTCTTC. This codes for CASSEDGGGTYNEQFF.

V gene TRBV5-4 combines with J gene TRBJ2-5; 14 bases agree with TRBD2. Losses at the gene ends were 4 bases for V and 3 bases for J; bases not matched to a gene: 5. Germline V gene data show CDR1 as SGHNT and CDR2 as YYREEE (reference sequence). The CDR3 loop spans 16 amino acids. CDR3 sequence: CASSRLAGGLEETQYF. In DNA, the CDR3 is TGTGCCAGCAGCCGACTAGCGGGAGGGTTGGAAGAGACCCAGTACTTC.

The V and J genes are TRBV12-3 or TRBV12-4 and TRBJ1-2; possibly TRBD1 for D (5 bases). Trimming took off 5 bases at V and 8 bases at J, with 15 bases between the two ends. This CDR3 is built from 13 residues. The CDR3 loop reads CASSPRRASGYTF. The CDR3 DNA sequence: TGTGCCAGCAGTCCCCGCAGGGCGTCGGGCTACACCTTC.

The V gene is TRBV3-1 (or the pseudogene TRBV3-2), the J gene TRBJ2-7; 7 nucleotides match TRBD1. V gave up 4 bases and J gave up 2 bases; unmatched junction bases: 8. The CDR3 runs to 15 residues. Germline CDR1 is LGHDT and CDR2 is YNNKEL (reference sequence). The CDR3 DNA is TGTGCCAGCAGCCCCACGACAGGGCTCACCTACGAGCAGTACTTC. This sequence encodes CASSPTTGLTYEQYF.

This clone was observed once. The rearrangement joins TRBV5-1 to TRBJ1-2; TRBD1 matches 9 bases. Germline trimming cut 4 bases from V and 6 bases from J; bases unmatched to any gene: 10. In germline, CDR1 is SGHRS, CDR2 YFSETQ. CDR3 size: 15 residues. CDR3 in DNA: TGCGCCAGCAGCCGTCAGGGACAGGGAAATGATGGCTACACCTTC. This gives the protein CASSRQGQGNDGYTF.

The CDR3 spells CATSRDRGNYNEQFF. In nucleotides, the CDR3 is TGTGCCACCAGCAGAGATCGCGGGAATTACAATGAGCAGTTCTTC. This chain connects TRBV15 to TRBJ2-1; TRBD2 is a possible D gene (6 bases). V lost 0 bases and J lost 4, with 10 bases in between. The CDR3 runs 15 residues. Per germline, CDR1 LNHNV and CDR2 YYDKDF (reference sequence).